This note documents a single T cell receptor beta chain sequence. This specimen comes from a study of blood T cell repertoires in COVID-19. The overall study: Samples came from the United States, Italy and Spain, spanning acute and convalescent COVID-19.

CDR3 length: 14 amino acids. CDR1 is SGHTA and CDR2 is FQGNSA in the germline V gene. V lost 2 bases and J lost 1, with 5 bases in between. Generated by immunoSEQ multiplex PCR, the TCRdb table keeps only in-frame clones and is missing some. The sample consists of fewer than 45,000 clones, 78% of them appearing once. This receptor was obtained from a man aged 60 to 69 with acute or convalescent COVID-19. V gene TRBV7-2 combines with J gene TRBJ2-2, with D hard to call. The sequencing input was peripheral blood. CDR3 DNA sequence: TGTGCCAGCAGCTTAAACTGGAACACCGGGGAGCTGTTTTTT. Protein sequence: CASSLNWNTGELFF.